This TCR beta chain originates from a study of cytomegalovirus exposure and HLA in healthy donors. General observations from the study: Most observed TCR sequences were rare, whereas some public TCRs were detected in many donors. Follow-up analysis seemed to connect common viral pathogens with several of the most significant clusters identified.

Primers included in the PCR were 60 Vbeta and 13 Jbeta primers. Only in-frame clones appear in the TCRdb table, and some are missing; sequencing was by immunoSEQ multiplex PCR. Among 150,000 to 200,000 clones listed, about 71% were seen once. As regards this clone: Antigen: not known.

This receptor was obtained from a woman aged 40-49 years in good health and CMV-seropositive. The material sequenced was PBMCs.

CDR3 DNA sequence: TGTGCCAGCAGTGGGGGGCCTAGCGGAAACTACGAGCAGTACTTC. The encoded protein is CASSGGPSGNYEQYF. The V and J genes are TRBV2 and TRBJ2-5; the D gene is possibly TRBD2 (7 bases). The J call may be mistaken, given a closer DNA end match to TRBJ2-7. Germline V gene lookup returns CDR1 SNHLY and CDR2 FYNNEI. The CDR3 consists of 15 residues.